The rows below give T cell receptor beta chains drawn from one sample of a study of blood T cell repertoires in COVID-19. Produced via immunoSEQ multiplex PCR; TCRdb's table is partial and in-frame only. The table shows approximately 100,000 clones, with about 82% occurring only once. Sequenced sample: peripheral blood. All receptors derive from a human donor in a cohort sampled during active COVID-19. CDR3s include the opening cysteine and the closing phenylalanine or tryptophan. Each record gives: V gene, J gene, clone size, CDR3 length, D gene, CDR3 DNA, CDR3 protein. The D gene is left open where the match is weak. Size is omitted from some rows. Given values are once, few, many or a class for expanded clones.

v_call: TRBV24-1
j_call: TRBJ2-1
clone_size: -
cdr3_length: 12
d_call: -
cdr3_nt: TGTGCCACCAGTGACCCCGGGGATGAGCAGTTCTTC
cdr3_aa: CATSDPGDEQFF

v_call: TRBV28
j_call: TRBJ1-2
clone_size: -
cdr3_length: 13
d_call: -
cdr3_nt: TGTGCCAGCAGTCTCTCGGGGTCCTATGGCTACACCTTC
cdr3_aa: CASSLSGSYGYTF

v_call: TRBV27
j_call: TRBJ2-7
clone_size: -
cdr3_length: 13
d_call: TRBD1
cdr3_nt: TGTGCCAGCAGTACAGGGGGTTTATACGAGCAGTACTTC
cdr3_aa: CASSTGGLYEQYF

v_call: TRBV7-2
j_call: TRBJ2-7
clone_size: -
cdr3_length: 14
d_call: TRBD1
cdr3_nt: TGTGCCAGCAGCCAAAACAGGGGTCCCTACGAGCAGTACTTC
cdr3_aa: CASSQNRGPYEQYF

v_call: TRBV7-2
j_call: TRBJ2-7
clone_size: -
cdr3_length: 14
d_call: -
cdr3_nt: TGTGCCAGCAGCTTGACTCAGCCCTCCTACGAGCAGTACTTC
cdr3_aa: CASSLTQPSYEQYF

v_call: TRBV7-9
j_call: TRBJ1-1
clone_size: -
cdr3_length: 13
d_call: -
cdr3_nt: TGTGCCAGCCAGCTAGGGGGTAACACTGAAGCTTTCTTT
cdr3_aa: CASQLGGNTEAFF

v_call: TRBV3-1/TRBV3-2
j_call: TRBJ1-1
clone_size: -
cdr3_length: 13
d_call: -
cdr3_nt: TGTGCCAGCAGCCAAGATCGGGACACTGAAGCTTTCTTT
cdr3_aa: CASSQDRDTEAFF

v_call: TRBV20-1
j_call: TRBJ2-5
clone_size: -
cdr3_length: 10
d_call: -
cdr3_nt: TGCAGTGCTCTCCAAGAGACCCAGTACTTC
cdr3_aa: CSALQETQYF

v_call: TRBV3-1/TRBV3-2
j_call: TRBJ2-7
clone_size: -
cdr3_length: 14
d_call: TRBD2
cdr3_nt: TGTGCCAGCAGCCCGGGACTAGCGGACTACGAGCAGTACTTC
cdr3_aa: CASSPGLADYEQYF

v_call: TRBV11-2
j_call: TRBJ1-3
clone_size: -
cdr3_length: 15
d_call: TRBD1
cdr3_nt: TGTGCCAGCAGCCAACAGGGGGCCTTTGGAAACACCATATATTTT
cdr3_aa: CASSQQGAFGNTIYF

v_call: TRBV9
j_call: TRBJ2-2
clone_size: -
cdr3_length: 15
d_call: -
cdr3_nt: TGTGCCAGCAGCGGGGGACTCTCGGGCACCGGGGAGCTGTTTTTT
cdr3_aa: CASSGGLSGTGELFF

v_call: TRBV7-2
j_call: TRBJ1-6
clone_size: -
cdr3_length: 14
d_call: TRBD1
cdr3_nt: TGTGCCAGCAGCTTAGAGGGGGCCGATTCACCCCTCCACTTT
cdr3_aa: CASSLEGADSPLHF

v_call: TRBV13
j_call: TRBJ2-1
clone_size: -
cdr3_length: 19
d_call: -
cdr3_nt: TGTGCCAGCAGCTTCGGGGGCGACGCAAGGGGGCACGGGACCAATGAGCAGTTCTTC
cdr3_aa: CASSFGGDARGHGTNEQFF

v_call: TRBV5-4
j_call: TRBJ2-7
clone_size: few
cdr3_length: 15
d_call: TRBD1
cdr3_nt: TGTGCCAGCAGCCCACCGGGACAGGGCCCCTACGAGCAGTACTTC
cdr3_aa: CASSPPGQGPYEQYF

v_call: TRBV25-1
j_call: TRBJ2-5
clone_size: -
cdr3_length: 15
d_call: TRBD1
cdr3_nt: TGTGCCAGCAGTGCCGGACAGGGGGCAAAGGAGACCCAGTACTTC
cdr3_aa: CASSAGQGAKETQYF

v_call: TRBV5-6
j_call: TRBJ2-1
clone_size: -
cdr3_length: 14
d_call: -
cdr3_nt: TGTGCCAGCAGCTCCATGGTCGGGTACAATGAGCAGTTCTTC
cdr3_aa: CASSSMVGYNEQFF

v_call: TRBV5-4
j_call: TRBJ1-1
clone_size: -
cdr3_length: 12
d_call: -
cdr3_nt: TGTGCCAGCGGCCGGGAGGCGGGGAGGGCTTTCTTT
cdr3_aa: CASGREAGRAFF

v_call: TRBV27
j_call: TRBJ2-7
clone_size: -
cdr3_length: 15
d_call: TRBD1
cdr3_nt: TGTGCCAGCACCTTCTCCCAGGGGGCCAACTACGAGCAGTACTTC
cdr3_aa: CASTFSQGANYEQYF

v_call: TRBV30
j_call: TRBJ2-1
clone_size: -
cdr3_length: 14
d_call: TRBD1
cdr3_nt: TGTGCCTGGAGAAAAGGGGACAGGGTCGATGAGCAGTTCTTC
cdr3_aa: CAWRKGDRVDEQFF

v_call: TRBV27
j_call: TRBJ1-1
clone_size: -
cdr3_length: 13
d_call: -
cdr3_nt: TGTGCCAGCAGTTCCTTGACACCCGGTGAAGCTTTCTTT
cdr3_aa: CASSSLTPGEAFF

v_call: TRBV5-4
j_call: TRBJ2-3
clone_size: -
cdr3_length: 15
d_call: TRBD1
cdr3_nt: TGTGCCAGCAGCTTCCGGGACAGGGGCACAGATACGCAGTATTTT
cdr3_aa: CASSFRDRGTDTQYF

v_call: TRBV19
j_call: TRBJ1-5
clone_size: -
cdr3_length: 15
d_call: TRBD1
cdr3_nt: TGTGCCAGTAGCGCGGGACAGGGAATCAATCAGCCCCAGCATTTT
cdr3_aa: CASSAGQGINQPQHF

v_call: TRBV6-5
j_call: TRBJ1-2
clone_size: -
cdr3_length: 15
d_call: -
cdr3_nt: TGTGCCAGCAGTTACACTGTACAGGGAACCTATGGCTACACCTTC
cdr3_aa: CASSYTVQGTYGYTF

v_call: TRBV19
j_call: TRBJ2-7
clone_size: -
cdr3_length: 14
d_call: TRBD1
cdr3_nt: TGTGCCAGTAGTATAAAGGGACAGGGCTACGAGCAGTACTTC
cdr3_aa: CASSIKGQGYEQYF

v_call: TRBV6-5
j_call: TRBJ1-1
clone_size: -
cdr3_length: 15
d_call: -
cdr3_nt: TGTGCCAGCAGTTACTCAACGGGGGGGGAAACTGAAGCTTTCTTT
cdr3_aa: CASSYSTGGETEAFF

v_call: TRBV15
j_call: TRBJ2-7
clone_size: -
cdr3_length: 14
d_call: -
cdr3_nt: TGTGCCACCAGCAGAGCTGGGGGCGGTTACGAGCAGTACTTC
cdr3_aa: CATSRAGGGYEQYF

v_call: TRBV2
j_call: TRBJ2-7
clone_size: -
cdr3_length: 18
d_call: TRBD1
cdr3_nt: TGTGCCAGCAGTAGAAATCCGGGACAGGGCTTCGGGTCCTACGAGCAGTACTTC
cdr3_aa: CASSRNPGQGFGSYEQYF

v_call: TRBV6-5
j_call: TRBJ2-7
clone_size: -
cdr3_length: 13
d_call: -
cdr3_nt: TGTGCCAGCAGAGCAGGGGTCTCCTACGAGCAGTACTTC
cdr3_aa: CASRAGVSYEQYF

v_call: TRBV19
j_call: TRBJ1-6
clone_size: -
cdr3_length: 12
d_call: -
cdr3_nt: TGTGCTACAGGGATGAGTAATTCACCCCTCCACTTT
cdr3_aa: CATGMSNSPLHF

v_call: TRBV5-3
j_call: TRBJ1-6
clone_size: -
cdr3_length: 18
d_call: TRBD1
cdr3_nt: TGTGCCAGAAGCTCATCCCAAGTCCCGCGGGACAGGAATTCACCCCTCCACTTT
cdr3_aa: CARSSSQVPRDRNSPLHF

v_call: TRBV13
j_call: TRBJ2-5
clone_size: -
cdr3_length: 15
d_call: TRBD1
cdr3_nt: TGTGCCAGCAGCCGAAGACAGGGGGGCCAAGAGACCCAGTACTTC
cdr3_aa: CASSRRQGGQETQYF

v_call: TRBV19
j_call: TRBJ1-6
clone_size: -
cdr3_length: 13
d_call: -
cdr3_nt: TGTGCCAGTTCCGCGGGGGATAGTGCACCCCTCCACTTT
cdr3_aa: CASSAGDSAPLHF

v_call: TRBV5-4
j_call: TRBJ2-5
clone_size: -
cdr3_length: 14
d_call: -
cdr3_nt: TGTGCCAGCAGCTTGGCCGGAGGTCAAGAGACCCAGTACTTC
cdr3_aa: CASSLAGGQETQYF

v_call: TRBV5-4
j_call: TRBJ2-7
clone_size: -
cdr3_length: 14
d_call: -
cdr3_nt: TGTGCCAGCAGCGGGGGGACGGAGCTTTACGAGCAGTACTTC
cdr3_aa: CASSGGTELYEQYF

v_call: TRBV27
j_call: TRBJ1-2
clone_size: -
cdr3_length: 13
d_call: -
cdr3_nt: TGTGCCAGCAGTCGGCAGGGGCGCTATGGCTACACCTTC
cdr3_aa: CASSRQGRYGYTF

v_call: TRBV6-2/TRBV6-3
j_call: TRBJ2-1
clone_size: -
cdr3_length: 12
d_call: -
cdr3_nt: TGTGCCAGCAGTTACTCCAACAATGAGCAGTTCTTC
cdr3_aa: CASSYSNNEQFF

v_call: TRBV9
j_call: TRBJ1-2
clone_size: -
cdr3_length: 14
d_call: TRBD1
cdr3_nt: TGTGCCAGCAGCGTAGAGGGGGCGGTTTATGGCTACACCTTC
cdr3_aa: CASSVEGAVYGYTF

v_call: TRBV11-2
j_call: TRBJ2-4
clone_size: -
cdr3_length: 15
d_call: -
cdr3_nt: TGTGCCAGCAGCTTAGGTGGGGCGGCGCAAAACATTCAGTACTTC
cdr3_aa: CASSLGGAAQNIQYF

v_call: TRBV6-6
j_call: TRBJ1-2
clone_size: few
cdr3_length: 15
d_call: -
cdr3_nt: TGTGCCAGCAGTTCCTGGGGGGTTGCTAACTATGGCTACACCTTC
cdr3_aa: CASSSWGVANYGYTF

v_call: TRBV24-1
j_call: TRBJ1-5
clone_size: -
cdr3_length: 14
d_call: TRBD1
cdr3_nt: TGTGCCACCAGTGACGGGACAGGGGGACAGCCCCAGCATTTT
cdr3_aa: CATSDGTGGQPQHF

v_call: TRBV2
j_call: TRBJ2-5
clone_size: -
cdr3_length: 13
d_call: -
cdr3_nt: TGTGCCAGCAGTGAATACAGGAGAGAGACCCAGTACTTC
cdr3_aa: CASSEYRRETQYF

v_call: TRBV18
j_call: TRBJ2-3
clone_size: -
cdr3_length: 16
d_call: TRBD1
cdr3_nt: TGTGCCAGCTCACCTTTGACAGGGGGTGGAACAGATACGCAGTATTTT
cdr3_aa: CASSPLTGGGTDTQYF

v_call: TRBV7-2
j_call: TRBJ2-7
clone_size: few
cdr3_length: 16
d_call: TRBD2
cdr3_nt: TGTGCCAGCAGCTTAGCTGGTGGGACAGGGCTAGCGGGAGGGGCTTTC
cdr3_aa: CASSLAGGTGLAGGAF